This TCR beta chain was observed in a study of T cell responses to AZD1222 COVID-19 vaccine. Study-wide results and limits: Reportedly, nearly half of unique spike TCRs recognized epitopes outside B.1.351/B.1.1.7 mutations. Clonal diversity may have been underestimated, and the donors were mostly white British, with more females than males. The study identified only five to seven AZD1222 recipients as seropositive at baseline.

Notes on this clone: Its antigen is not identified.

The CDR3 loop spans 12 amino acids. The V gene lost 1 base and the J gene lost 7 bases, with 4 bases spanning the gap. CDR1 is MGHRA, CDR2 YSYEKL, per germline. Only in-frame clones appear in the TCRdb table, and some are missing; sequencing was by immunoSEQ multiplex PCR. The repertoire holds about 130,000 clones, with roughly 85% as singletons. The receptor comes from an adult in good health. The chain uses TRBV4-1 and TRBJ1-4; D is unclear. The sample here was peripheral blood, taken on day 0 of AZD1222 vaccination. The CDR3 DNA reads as TGCGCCAGCAGCCAAGTTGCTGAAAAACTGTTTTTT. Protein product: CASSQVAEKLFF.